This passage covers 21 T cell receptor beta chains from one sample sequenced in a study of shared clonotypes between healthy human individuals (dated by TCRdb to about 2020). The library was made by the immunoSEQ multiplex PCR assay. This is the immuneACCESS table as TCRdb keeps it, with only in-frame sequences that have V and J called. A part of the clones is gone; compared with another copy, unresolved V genes explain less than half, and the rest is unexplained. This sample comprises some 1,400,000 clones, 96% of them detected only once. The ten top clones hold approximately 1% of the sample. The sequenced sample was naive CD4+ T cells sorted from blood. This specimen's cell subset or site label, per the study, means: CD45RA+ positively selected. Receptors were obtained from a man younger than 45 in good health.

The J gene is TRBJ1-2, the V gene TRBV28; D remains ambiguous. CDR3 length: 13 amino acids. Germline V lookup: CDR1 MDHEN, CDR2 SYDVKM. Trimming pared 2 bases from V and 7 bases from J, leaving 11 bases between. CDR3 amino acids: CASSLPGRTGYTF. The CDR3 DNA is TGTGCCAGCAGTTTACCGGGCCGGACTGGCTACACCTTC.

Here the CDR3 DNA reads TGTGCCAGCAAGGAGGGTACGAATGAGCAGTTCTTC. It translates to CASKEGTNEQFF. The V and J genes are TRBV11-2 and TRBJ2-1; D is perhaps TRBD2 (6 bases). This CDR3 has 12 amino acids. Trimming removed 7 bases from V and 7 bases from J, with 11 bases in between. Germline V gene sequence: CDR1 SGHAT, CDR2 FQNNGV.

The rearrangement links TRBV5-1 to TRBJ2-7, with D tentatively TRBD1 (6 bases). The CDR3 is 14 residues long. The V gene's germline CDR1 is SGHRS and CDR2 YFSETQ. V dropped 4 bases and J dropped 5 bases, with 16 bases sitting between them. CDR3 coding DNA: TGCGCCAGCAGCCCGGGGACACCCGCCCACGAGCAGTACTTC. It specifies CASSPGTPAHEQYF.

CDR3 sequence (DNA): TGTGCCAGCAGGCGGAGCCCGAACACCGGGGAGCTGTTTTTT. Its translation is CASRRSPNTGELFF. The chain is built from TRBV9 and TRBJ2-2; D is unclear. This CDR3 comprises 14 residues. Germline loops: CDR1 SGDLS, CDR2 YYNGEE. Between the trimmed V and J ends, which lost 5 bases and 0 bases, there was a span of 8 bases.

The chain has TRBV28 and TRBJ2-1; no clear D gene. CDR1 is MDHEN, CDR2 SYDVKM, per germline. Trimming shortened V by 5 bases and J by 5 bases, and 7 bases separated the two germline ends. The CDR3 length is 12 residues. The CDR3 DNA reads TGTGCCAGCAGTCCTATTCACAATGAGCAGTTCTTC. It encodes CASSPIHNEQFF.

The V call is TRBV6-6, the J call TRBJ2-1, with D hard to call. Germline CDR1 reads MNHNY; CDR2 reads SVGAGI (reference sequence). This CDR3 is 14 amino acids long. V lost 5 bases and J 5 bases, leaving 13 bases between the germline ends. The CDR3 coding sequence is TGTGCCAGCAGTACTGGTCAGCAGAACAATGAGCAGTTCTTC. Its protein is CASSTGQQNNEQFF.

The chain joins TRBV5-1 to TRBJ1-2; D not certain. Trimming removed 0 bases from V and 8 bases from J, with 17 bases in between. CDR1 SGHRS and CDR2 YFSETQ come from the germline V gene. The CDR3 consists of 15 residues. CDR3 residues: CASSLAPDTGGGYTF. In DNA, the CDR3 is TGCGCCAGCAGCTTGGCCCCCGATACTGGAGGGGGCTACACCTTC.

V is TRBV4-3 and J is TRBJ1-2, with D perhaps matching TRBD1 (5 bases). V shed 3 bases and J shed 4 bases, with 9 bases lying between them. Looked up from germline, CDR1 is LGHNA and CDR2 is YSLEER. The CDR3 spans 13 residues. The CDR3 region has the DNA TGCGCCAGCAGCCAGGGGGTTGGCTATGGCTACACCTTC. Its translation: CASSQGVGYGYTF.

The V gene is TRBV5-1, the J gene TRBJ2-3; D perhaps matches TRBD1 (5 bases). Trimming pared 5 bases from V and 2 bases from J, leaving 12 bases between. The CDR3 is made up of 14 amino acids. Germline lookup yields CDR1 SGHRS and CDR2 YFSETQ. CDR3 coding DNA: TGCGCCAGCAGAACTCAGGGTTTCACAGATACGCAGTATTTT. Translated: CASRTQGFTDTQYF.

The V gene is TRBV2, the J gene TRBJ1-5; D not resolved. This CDR3 has 16 amino acids. Deletions cut 4 bases from V and 2 bases from J, with 15 bases between. In germline, CDR1 is SNHLY, CDR2 FYNNEI. The CDR3 nucleotides are TGTGCCAGCAGTGCAAGTGGGGTGAAGGGCAATCAGCCCCAGCATTTT. As protein: CASSASGVKGNQPQHF.

The chain links TRBV9 to TRBJ2-3, with TRBD2 as a possible D gene (6 bases). V was trimmed by 4 bases and J by 4 bases, leaving 13 bases between them. CDR3 length: 14 amino acids. Looked up from germline, CDR1 is SGDLS and CDR2 is YYNGEE. The CDR3 DNA is TGTGCCAGCAGCCCTACTAGCATCGCAGATACGCAGTATTTT. The encoded protein is CASSPTSIADTQYF.

CDR3 DNA: TGTGCCAGCAGAAATAGCGGGAGGGCCACAGATACGCAGTATTTT. As protein: CASRNSGRATDTQYF. V is TRBV27 and J is TRBJ2-3, with TRBD2 matching 11 bases. This CDR3 contains 15 residues. V lost 6 bases, J lost 2 bases, and 4 bases stayed unmatched. CDR1 is MNHEY and CDR2 is SMNVEV in the germline V gene (reference sequence).

This chain links TRBV7-2 with TRBJ2-1; 7 bases match TRBD1. The CDR3 consists of 15 residues. V was clipped by 4 bases and J by 4 bases; unmatched bases: 7. CDR1 SGHTA and CDR2 FQGNSA come from the germline V gene. CDR3: CASSSPGTVYNEQFF. CDR3 DNA: TGTGCCAGCAGCTCCCCCGGGACAGTTTACAATGAGCAGTTCTTC. The complete variable domain, with remaining parts taken from reference TRBV7-2 and TRBJ2-1, reads GAGVSQSPSNKVTEKGKDVELRCDPISGHTALYWYRQSLGQGLEFLIYFQGNSAPDKSGLPSDRFSAERTGGSVSTLTIQRTQQEDSAVYLCASSSPGTVYNEQFFGPGTRLTVL.

The chain uses TRBV5-5 and TRBJ1-3; D is uncertain. V was pared by 2 bases and J by 1 base, with 1 base between. The CDR3 sequence is 12 residues long. Germline CDR1 is SGHKS and CDR2 is YYEKEE (reference sequence). This chain's CDR3 is CASSFSGNTIYF. The CDR3 region has the DNA TGTGCCAGCAGCTTTTCTGGAAACACCATATATTTT.

V and J are TRBV18 and TRBJ2-7; the D gene could be TRBD1 or TRBD2 (6 bases each). V was trimmed by 0 bases and J by 6 bases, leaving 12 bases between them. Germline CDR1 and CDR2: KGHSH and LQKENI. The length of the CDR3 is 14 residues. CDR3 amino acids: CASSPPRGRREQYF. In nucleotides, the CDR3 is TGTGCCAGCTCACCACCCCGGGGGCGCCGCGAGCAGTACTTC.

This chain uses TRBV11-2 with TRBJ2-7; 8 bases align to TRBD2. The CDR3 totals 16 residues. J was trimmed by 3 bases and V by 5 bases; bases with no gene match: 12. CDR1 and CDR2 (germline): SGHAT, FQNNGV. CDR3 bases: TGTGCCAGCAGCAAACTCCAGGGACTAGAAATCTACGAGCAGTACTTC. Protein product: CASSKLQGLEIYEQYF.

The gene calls are TRBV29-1 and TRBJ2-1, with 8 positions matching TRBD2. CDR1 and CDR2 from the germline V gene are SQVTM and ANQGSEA. The CDR3 consists of 14 residues. Germline trimming cut 6 bases from V and 4 bases from J; bases unmatched to any gene: 8. This CDR3 reads CSVGTSGLYNEQFF. The CDR3 DNA follows: TGCAGCGTCGGAACTAGCGGCCTTTACAATGAGCAGTTCTTC.

This chain connects TRBV9 to TRBJ2-7, with a possible D match to TRBD1 (6 bases). Per germline, CDR1 SGDLS and CDR2 YYNGEE. The CDR3 is 14 amino acids. The V end lost 4 bases, the J end lost 3 bases, and 14 bases lay between the germline ends. The CDR3 spells CASSPRGHGYEQYF. Written as DNA, the CDR3 is TGTGCCAGCAGCCCAAGGGGACACGGCTACGAGCAGTACTTC. Based on the CDR3 plus reference TRBV9 and TRBJ2-7, the full variable domain is DSGVTQTPKHLITATGQRVTLRCSPRSGDLSVYWYQQSLDQGLQFLIQYYNGEERAKGNILERFSAQQFPDLHSELNLSSLELGDSALYFCASSPRGHGYEQYFGPGTRLTVT.

The chain recombines TRBV11-3 with TRBJ2-3; 10 bases match TRBD2. J gave up 4 bases and V 4 bases, and 2 bases lay outside the gene matches. This CDR3 has 14 residues. Per germline, CDR1 SGHNT and CDR2 YENEEA. The CDR3 bases are TGTGCCAGCAGCTCTAGCGGGAGCGCAGATACGCAGTATTTT. Its protein product is CASSSSGSADTQYF. Combining the CDR3 with reference TRBV11-3 and TRBJ2-3 gives the whole variable domain EAGVVQSPRYKIIEKKQPVAFWCNPISGHNTLYWYLQNLGQGPELLIRYENEEAVDDSQLPKDRFSAERLKGVDSTLKIQPAELGDSAVYLCASSSSGSADTQYFGPGTRLTVL.

The chain combines TRBV9 with TRBJ2-1; possibly TRBD2 for D (5 bases). This CDR3 has 18 residues. V lost 0 bases and J lost 0, with 16 bases in between. CDR1 SGDLS and CDR2 YYNGEE come from the germline V gene. The CDR3 DNA reads TGTGCCAGCAGCGTAGGAGGGTTCCCAACCTACTCCTACAATGAGCAGTTCTTC. Protein: CASSVGGFPTYSYNEQFF.

This clone appeared once. The chain employs TRBV11-2 and TRBJ2-1, with D unclear. The V gene's germline CDR1 is SGHAT and CDR2 FQNNGV. V dropped 4 bases and J dropped 0 bases, with 13 bases sitting between them. The length of the CDR3 is 16 residues. The CDR3 DNA is TGTGCCAGCAGCTCAAGGGTTATTAGCTCCTACAATGAGCAGTTCTTC. As protein: CASSSRVISSYNEQFF. Looking up the rest from reference TRBV11-2 and TRBJ2-1 gives the full variable domain: EAGVAQSPRYKIIEKRQSVAFWCNPISGHATLYWYQQILGQGPKLLIQFQNNGVVDDSQLPKDRFSAERLKGVDSTLKIQPAKLEDSAVYLCASSSRVISSYNEQFFGPGTRLTVL.